Presented here are 14 T cell receptor beta chains from one specimen sequenced in a study of T cells after yellow fever vaccination. TCRdb fed the 5' RACE reads into MiXCR, producing one record per CDR3 protein. The sample includes more than 300,000 distinct CDR3 sequences, around 11% of them seen just once. Specimen: CD4+ T cells sorted from PBMCs, collected 45 days after the yellow fever booster vaccination. Receptors were obtained from a man aged 18 to 30 who received the YFV17D yellow fever vaccine.

This clonotype was seen a handful of times. V gene TRBV7-2 combines with J gene TRBJ2-4; 10 positions match TRBD1. After removal of 1 base from V and 4 bases from J, the junction contained 7 bases not matched to a gene. This CDR3 is 17 amino acids long. Germline V gene data show CDR1 as SGHTA and CDR2 as FQGNSA. CDR3 protein: CASSLGILGQGKNIQYF. CDR3 sequence (DNA): TGTGCCAGCAGCTTAGGTATTCTGGGACAGGGGAAAAACATTCAGTACTTC.

This clonotype was detected a few times. The V and J genes are TRBV10-3 and TRBJ2-5; 8 bases line up with TRBD1. The CDR3 loop spans 13 amino acids. The germline V gene has CDR1 ENHRY and CDR2 SYGVKD. V was pared by 5 bases and J by 5 bases, with 4 bases of the junction left unmatched. The CDR3: CAISSTGEETQYF. DNA for the CDR3: TGTGCCATCAGTTCGACAGGGGAGGAGACCCAGTACTTC.

This clonotype was picked up a small number of times. The chain links TRBV4-3 to TRBJ1-3; no definite D call. The germline V gene has CDR1 LGHNA and CDR2 YSLEER. This CDR3 has 15 amino acids. V was cut by 0 bases and J by 4 bases, with 10 bases left in between. The CDR3 loop reads CASSQEKAFGNTIYF. The CDR3 DNA sequence: TGCGCCAGCAGCCAAGAAAAAGCCTTCGGAAACACCATATATTTT.

The chain has TRBV18 and TRBJ1-1; D is unclear. From germline, CDR1 is KGHSH and CDR2 LQKENI. This CDR3 contains 14 residues. V was pared by 2 bases and J by 3 bases, with 10 bases between. The CDR3 nucleotides read TGTGCCAGCTCACCAGGTTTCCGGGACACTGAAGCTTTCTTT. Its translation is CASSPGFRDTEAFF.

This clonotype was detected a few times. A junction boundary mismatches the germline segment, possibly from a read error. V usage is TRBV7-9 and J usage is TRBJ2-1, with TRBD1 identical over 8 bases. CDR3 size: 13 residues. The V gene's germline CDR1 is SEHNR and CDR2 FQNEAQ (reference sequence). Written as DNA, the CDR3 is TGTGCCAGCAGCGAGACAGGGGCCTCGGAGCGGCTCTTC. Residues: CASSETGASERLF.

This clonotype was observed a handful of times. This chain links TRBV9 with TRBJ1-2, with 7 bases aligning to TRBD1. Trimming removed 0 bases from V and 5 bases from J; junction bases left unmatched: 7. The CDR3 contains 15 residues. Germline V gene sequence: CDR1 SGDLS, CDR2 YYNGEE. The CDR3 bases are TGTGCCAGCAGCGTAGGAGACAGGGCCACATATGGCTACACCTTC. This translates into CASSVGDRATYGYTF.

This clonotype appeared a few times. The CDR3 nucleotides are TGTGCCAGCAGCTTGCGCGGGGAGGGGCATGAGCAGTTCTTC. The encoded protein is CASSLRGEGHEQFF. This rearrangement joins TRBV7-2 to TRBJ2-1; 7 positions match TRBD2. From germline, CDR1 is SGHTA and CDR2 FQGNSA. This CDR3 contains 14 residues. Trimming took 3 bases from V and 8 from J; bases not matched to a gene: 7.

In this sample, this clonotype turned up a few times. The rearrangement links TRBV2 to TRBJ1-5; 9 positions agree with TRBD1. Trimming at V came to 6 bases and at J to 2 bases, leaving 5 bases not matched to a gene. Germline V gives CDR1 SNHLY, CDR2 FYNNEI. The CDR3 loop spans 15 amino acids. CDR3 protein: CASSRDREGNQPQHF. The CDR3 coding sequence is TGTGCCAGCAGCCGGGACAGGGAAGGCAATCAGCCCCAGCATTTT.

This clonotype was observed a few times. This chain connects TRBV10-3 to TRBJ2-5; D tentatively reads TRBD1 or TRBD2 (6 bases each). The CDR3 has 11 residues. The V end lost 8 bases, the J end lost 5 bases, and 9 bases lay between the germline ends. Per the germline V gene, CDR1 is ENHRY and CDR2 is SYGVKD. The CDR3 DNA reads as TGTGCCATCCTAGGGGGGGAGACCCAGTACTTC. Translation gives CAILGGETQYF.

This clonotype came up a few times. The V and J genes are TRBV4-3 and TRBJ1-5; D is possibly TRBD1 (5 bases). Germline CDR1 LGHNA, CDR2 YSLEER. CDR3 length: 13 amino acids. Trimming shortened V by 4 bases and J by 4 bases, and 8 bases separated the two germline ends. The CDR3 spells CASSLHRNQPQHF. CDR3 in DNA: TGCGCCAGCAGCCTCCACAGGAATCAGCCCCAGCATTTT.

The J gene is TRBJ2-5, the V gene TRBV5-1; D is perhaps TRBD2 (6 bases). The V gene lost 0 bases and the J gene lost 3 bases, with 15 bases spanning the gap. The CDR3 covers 16 residues. The V gene's germline CDR1 is SGHRS and CDR2 YFSETQ. The CDR3 sequence is CASSLGPGGAEETQYF. CDR3 DNA: TGCGCCAGCAGCTTGGGTCCAGGCGGGGCCGAAGAGACCCAGTACTTC.

This chain uses TRBV11-2 with TRBJ1-2; maybe TRBD1 (5 bases). Germline values: CDR1 SGHAT, CDR2 FQNNGV. The CDR3 covers 15 residues. The V end was cut by 2 bases, the J end by 1 base, with 11 bases between. For the CDR3, the DNA is TGTGCCAGCAGCTTACGGGGGGTGAATAACTATGGCTACACCTTC. Translating it yields CASSLRGVNNYGYTF.

J is TRBJ2-1 and V is TRBV7-3, with TRBD2 matching 10 bases. Unmatched junction bases numbered 4, after V lost 3 bases and J lost 2 bases. Germline CDR1 and CDR2: SGHTA and FQGTGA. The CDR3 has 16 amino acids. DNA of the CDR3: TGTGCCAGCAGCTTGAGGAGCGGGGGGGCCTACAATGAGCAGTTCTTC. Amino acid sequence: CASSLRSGGAYNEQFF.

V and J are TRBV6-5 and TRBJ1-3, with D possibly matching TRBD1 (5 bases). V was shortened by 7 bases and J by 0 bases, with 13 bases between the two germline ends. The CDR3 sequence is 15 residues long. Germline assignment: CDR1 MNHEY and CDR2 SVGAGI. CDR3 protein: CASKTLQGSGNTIYF. In DNA form, the CDR3 reads TGTGCCAGCAAAACTCTCCAGGGCTCTGGAAACACCATATATTTT.